This T cell receptor (beta chain) was retrieved from a study of CXCR3-negative and CXCR3-positive naive CD8 T cells. Study-wide points: Much lower diversity was found in memory CD8+ cells, while both naive subsets had comparably high diversity. CXCR3-positive naive cells had more hydrophobic TRB CDR3s than CXCR3-negative naive cells.

Germline V lookup: CDR1 LNHDA, CDR2 SQIVND (reference sequence). The CDR3 is 14 amino acids. Under 350,000 cells per CD8+ T cell subset were flow-sorted in triplicate. Naive CD8+ T cells displayed a CD45RO-CCR7+CD27+CD95- phenotype. Details on this clonotype: The antigen is unknown.

Libraries of TRB cDNA were made by 5' RACE and carried UMIs. With the 5' RACE reads reprocessed, TCRdb shows one record per CDR3 protein and no DNA. The sample has approximately 8,700 distinct CDR3 sequences. Sequences were obtained from naive CXCR3- CD8+ T cells from blood. Subset in this sample: CD45RO-CCR7+CD27+CD95- naive CD8+ T cells lacking CXCR3 (TNR3-). This clonotype was sampled from a human donor in good health. Some clones in this sample may be carry-over from other donors' samples. V usage is TRBV19 and J usage is TRBJ2-2; as DNA is missing, the TRBD2 call by TCRdb cannot be tested. CDR3 sequence reads: CASSLAGRTGELFF. Full variable domain (rest looked up from reference TRBV19 and TRBJ2-2): DGGITQSPKYLFRKEGQNVTLSCEQNLNHDAMYWYRQDPGQGLRLIYYSQIVNDFQKGDIAEGYSVSREKKESFPLTVTSAQKNPTAFYLCASSLAGRTGELFFGEGSRLTVL.